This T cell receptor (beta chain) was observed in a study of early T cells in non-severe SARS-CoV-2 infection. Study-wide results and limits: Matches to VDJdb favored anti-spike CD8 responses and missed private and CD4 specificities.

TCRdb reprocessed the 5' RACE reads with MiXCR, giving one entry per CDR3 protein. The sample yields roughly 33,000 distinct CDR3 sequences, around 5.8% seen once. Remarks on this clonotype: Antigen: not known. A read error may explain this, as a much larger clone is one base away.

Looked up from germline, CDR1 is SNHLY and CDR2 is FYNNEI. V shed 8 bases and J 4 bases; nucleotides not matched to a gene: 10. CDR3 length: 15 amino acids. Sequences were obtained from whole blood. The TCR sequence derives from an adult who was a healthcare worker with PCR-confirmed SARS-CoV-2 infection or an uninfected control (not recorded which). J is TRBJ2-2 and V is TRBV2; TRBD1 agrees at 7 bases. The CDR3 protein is CASDKDGQATGELFF. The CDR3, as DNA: TGTGCCAGCGACAAGGACGGACAGGCCACCGGGGAGCTGTTTTTT.